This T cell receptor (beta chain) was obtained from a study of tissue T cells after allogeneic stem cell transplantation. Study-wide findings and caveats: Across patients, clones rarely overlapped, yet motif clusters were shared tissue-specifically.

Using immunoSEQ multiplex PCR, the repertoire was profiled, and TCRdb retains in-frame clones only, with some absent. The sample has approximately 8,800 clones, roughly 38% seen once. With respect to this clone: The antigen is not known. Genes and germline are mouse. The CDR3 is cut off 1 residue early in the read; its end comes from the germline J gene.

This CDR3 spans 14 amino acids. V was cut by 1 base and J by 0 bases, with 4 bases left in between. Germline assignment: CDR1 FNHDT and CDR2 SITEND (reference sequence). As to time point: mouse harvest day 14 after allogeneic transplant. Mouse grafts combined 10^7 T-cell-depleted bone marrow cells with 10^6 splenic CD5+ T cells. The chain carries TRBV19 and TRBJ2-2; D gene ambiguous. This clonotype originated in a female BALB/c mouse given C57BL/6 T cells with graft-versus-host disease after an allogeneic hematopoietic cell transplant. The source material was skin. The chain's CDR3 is CASSINSNTGQLYF. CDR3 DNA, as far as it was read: TGTGCCAGCAGTATAAACTCAAACACCGGGCAGCTCTAC.